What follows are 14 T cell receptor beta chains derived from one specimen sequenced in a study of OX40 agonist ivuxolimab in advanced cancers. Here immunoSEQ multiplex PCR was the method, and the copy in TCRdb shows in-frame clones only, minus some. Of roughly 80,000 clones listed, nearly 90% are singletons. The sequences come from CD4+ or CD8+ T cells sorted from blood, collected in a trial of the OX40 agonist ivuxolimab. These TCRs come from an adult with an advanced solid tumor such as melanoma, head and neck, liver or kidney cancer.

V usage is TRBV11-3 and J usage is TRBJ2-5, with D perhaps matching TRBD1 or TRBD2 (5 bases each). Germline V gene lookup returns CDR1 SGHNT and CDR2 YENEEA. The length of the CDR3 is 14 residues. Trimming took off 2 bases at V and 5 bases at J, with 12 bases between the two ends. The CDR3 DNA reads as TGTGCCAGCAGCTTACTCTTTGGGGGTGAGACCCAGTACTTC. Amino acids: CASSLLFGGETQYF.

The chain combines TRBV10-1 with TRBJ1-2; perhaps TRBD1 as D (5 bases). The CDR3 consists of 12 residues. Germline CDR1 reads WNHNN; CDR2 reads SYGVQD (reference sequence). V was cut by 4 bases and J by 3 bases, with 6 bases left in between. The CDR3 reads CASSGGHYGYTF. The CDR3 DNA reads TGCGCCAGCAGTGGGGGACACTATGGCTACACCTTC.

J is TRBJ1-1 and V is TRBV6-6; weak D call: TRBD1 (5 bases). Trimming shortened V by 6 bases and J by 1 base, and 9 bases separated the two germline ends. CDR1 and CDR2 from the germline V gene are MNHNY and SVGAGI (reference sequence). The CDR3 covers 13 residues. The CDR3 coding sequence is TGTGCCAGCAGCCAAAGGGGGAACACTGAAGCTTTCTTT. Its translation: CASSQRGNTEAFF.

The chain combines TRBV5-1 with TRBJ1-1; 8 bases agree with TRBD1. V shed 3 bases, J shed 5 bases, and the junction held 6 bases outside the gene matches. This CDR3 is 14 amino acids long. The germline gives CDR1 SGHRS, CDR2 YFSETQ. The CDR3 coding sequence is TGCGCCAGCAGCTGGGGGACAGGTGGGACTGAAGCTTTCTTT. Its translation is CASSWGTGGTEAFF. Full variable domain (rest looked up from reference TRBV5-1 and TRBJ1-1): KAGVTQTPRYLIKTRGQQVTLSCSPISGHRSVSWYQQTPGQGLQFLFEYFSETQRNKGNFPGRFSGRQFSNSRSEMNVSTLELGDSALYLCASSWGTGGTEAFFGQGTRLTVV.

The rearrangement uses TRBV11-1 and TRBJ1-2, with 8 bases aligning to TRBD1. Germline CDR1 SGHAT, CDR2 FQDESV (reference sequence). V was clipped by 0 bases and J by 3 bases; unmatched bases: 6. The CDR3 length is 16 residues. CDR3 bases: TGTGCCAGCAGCTTAGCCGGACAGGGAGGTGACTATGGCTACACCTTC. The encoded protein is CASSLAGQGGDYGYTF.

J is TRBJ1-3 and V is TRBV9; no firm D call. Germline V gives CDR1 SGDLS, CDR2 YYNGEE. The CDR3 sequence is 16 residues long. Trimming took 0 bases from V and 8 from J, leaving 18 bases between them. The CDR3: CASSVAEASVGYTIYF. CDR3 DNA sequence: TGTGCCAGCAGCGTAGCTGAGGCGTCGGTCGGCTACACCATATATTTT.

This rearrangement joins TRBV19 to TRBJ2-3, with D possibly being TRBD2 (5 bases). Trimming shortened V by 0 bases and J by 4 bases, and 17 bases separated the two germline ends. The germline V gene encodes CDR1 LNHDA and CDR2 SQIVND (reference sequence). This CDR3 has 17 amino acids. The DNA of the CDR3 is TGTGCCAGTAGTATAGATCTGCGAGGGAGAAGGGCAGATACGCAGTATTTT. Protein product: CASSIDLRGRRADTQYF.

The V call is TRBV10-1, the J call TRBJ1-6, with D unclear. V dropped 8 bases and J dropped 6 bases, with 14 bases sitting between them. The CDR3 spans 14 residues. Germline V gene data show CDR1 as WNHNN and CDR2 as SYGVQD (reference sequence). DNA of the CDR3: TGCGCCAGCCCCTTGAGGCACTTTAATTCACCCCTCCACTTT. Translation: CASPLRHFNSPLHF.

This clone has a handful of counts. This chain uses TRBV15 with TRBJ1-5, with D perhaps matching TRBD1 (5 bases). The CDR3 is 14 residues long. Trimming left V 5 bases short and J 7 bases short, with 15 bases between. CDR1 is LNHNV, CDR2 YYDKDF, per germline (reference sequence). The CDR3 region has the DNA TGTGCCACCAGCCGGGACGTTCTCGGACAGCCCCAGCATTTT. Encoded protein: CATSRDVLGQPQHF.

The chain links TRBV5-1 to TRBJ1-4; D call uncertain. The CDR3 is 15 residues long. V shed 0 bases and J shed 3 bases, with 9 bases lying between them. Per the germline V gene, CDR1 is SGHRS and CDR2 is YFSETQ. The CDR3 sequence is CASSLEPSSNEKLFF. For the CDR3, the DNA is TGCGCCAGCAGCTTGGAACCCAGCTCTAATGAAAAACTGTTTTTT.

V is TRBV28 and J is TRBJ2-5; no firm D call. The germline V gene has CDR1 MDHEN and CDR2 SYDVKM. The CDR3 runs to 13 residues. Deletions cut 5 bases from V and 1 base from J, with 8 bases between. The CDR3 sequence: CASSVQIQETQYF. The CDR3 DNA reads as TGTGCCAGCAGTGTCCAGATCCAAGAGACCCAGTACTTC.

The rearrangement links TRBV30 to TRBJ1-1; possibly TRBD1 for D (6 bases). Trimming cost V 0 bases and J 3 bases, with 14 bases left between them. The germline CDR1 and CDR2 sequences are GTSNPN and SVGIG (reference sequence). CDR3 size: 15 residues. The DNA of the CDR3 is TGTGCCTGGAGTGTTGTAACCAGGACAGACACTGAAGCTTTCTTT. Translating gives CAWSVVTRTDTEAFF.

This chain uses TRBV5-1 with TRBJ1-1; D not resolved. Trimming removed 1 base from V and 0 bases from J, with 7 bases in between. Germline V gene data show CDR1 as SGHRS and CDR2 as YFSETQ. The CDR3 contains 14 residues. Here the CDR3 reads CASSLQSMNTEAFF. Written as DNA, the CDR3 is TGCGCCAGCAGCTTGCAGAGCATGAACACTGAAGCTTTCTTT.

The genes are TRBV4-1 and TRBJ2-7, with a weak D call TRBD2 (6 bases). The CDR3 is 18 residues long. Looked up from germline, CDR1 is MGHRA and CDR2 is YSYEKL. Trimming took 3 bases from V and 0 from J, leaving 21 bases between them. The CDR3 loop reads CASSHRVFSGPPSYEQYF. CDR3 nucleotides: TGCGCCAGCAGCCACCGGGTATTTAGCGGACCTCCCTCCTACGAGCAGTACTTC.